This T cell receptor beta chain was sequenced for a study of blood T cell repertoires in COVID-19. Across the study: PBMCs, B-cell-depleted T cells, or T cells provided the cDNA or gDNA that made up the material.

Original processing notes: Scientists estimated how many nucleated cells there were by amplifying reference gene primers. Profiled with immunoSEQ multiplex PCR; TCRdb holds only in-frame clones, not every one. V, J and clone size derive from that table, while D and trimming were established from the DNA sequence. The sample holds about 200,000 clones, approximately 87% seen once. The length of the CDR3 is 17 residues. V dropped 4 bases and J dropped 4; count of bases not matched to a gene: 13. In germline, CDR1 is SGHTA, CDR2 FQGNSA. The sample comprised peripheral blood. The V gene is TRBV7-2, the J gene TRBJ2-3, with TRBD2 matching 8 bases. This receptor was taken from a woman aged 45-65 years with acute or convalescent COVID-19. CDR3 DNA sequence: TGTGCCAGCAGCTCCAACGTCTTGGCGGGAGGATCAGATACGCAGTATTTT. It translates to CASSSNVLAGGSDTQYF.